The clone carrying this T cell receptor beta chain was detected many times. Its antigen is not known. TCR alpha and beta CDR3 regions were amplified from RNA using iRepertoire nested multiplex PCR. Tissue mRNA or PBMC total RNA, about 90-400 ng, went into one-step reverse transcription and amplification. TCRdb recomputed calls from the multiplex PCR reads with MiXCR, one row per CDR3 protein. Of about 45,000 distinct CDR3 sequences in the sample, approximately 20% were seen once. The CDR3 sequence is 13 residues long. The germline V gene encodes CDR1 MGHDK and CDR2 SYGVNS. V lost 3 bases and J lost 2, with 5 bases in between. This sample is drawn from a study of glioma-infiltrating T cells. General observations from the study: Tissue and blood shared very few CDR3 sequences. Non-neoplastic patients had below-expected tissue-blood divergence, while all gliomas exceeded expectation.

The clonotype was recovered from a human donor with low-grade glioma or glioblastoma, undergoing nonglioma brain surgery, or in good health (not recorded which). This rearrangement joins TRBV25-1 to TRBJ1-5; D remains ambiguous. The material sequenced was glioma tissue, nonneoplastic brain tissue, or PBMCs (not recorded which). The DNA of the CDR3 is TGTGCCAGCAGTGATCTAGGCAATCAGCCCCAGCATTTT. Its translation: CASSDLGNQPQHF.